The text below deals with one T cell receptor (beta chain). Its specific antigen is unknown. No qualities accompany the bases; no much larger clone lies one base away. The CDR3 spans 11 residues, from the cysteine through the phenylalanine. Only the CDR3 region is kept as DNA, spanning 33 bases read in frame from base 1. CDR1 and CDR2 were assigned from the germline V gene as SQVTM and ANQGSEA. Trimming takes 7 bases from V and 1 base from J, and the germline ends sit 8 bases apart. This sample is drawn from a study of human T cells and chemical hapten exposure (dated by TCRdb to about 2021). For the study in its entirety: For sensitization, 2% DPC in acetone was applied to a roughly 2 cm by roughly 2 cm area of upper inner arm skin. Throughout the roughly 25-week study period, patients were also given weekly therapeutic DPC doses on the scalp. Patch testing was performed on the upper back with Finn chambers containing 0.01% DPC, and the patch tests were scored after 6 days according to International Contact Dermatitis Research Group standards. Most of the patients in the cohort were female, and the cohort covered alopecia areata with under or over 50% scalp involvement, alopecia totalis and alopecia universalis. Libraries were pooled for sequencing, and per-sample TCR yields varied mainly because of small differences in library volumes within the pool. This study followed changes in the peripheral blood TCR repertoire in vivo during primary and secondary sensitization of alopecia patients to the hapten diphenylcyclopropenone (DPC). Blood samples were taken from patients before sensitization (week 0) and at 2, 6 and about 24 weeks after DPC sensitization. Nearly 30 alopecia patients gave blood for TCR sequencing at one to four time points (pre-sensitization, 2, 6 and 24 weeks).

Library generation was performed with RACE. Sequenced on a NextSeq 500. Library preparation attached unique molecular identifiers to individual cDNA molecules for quantitative, reproducible TCR counting. For every blood RNA sample, sequencing covered both the TCR alpha and TCR beta chains. The published analysis was carried out like this. A median of about 100,000 TCRs per sample was observed, with a range of about 23,224 to 690,600. The Decombinator software suite was used to annotate the V, J and CDR3 of the TCR reads. Every sample was subsampled to the same number of TCRs (28,000) for the PS versus PT1 abundance plots. Expanded TCRs were defined as absent before sensitization and observed at least eight times at the 2-week time point. The raw public data were reprocessed by TCRdb itself: fastp quality trimming at Q25, MiXCR clonotype calling, in-frame beta chains only. Rows matching on CDR3 protein sequence are summarized as one entry with the most common DNA and genes. The V and J calls were determined by TCRdb, not by the authors. The sample table contains around 300,000 distinct CDR3 sequences; only one count was recorded for approximately 7.5% of them. The ten largest clones capture more than 0.95% of the sample.

The intended sense of this specimen's time point label: pre-sensitization, week 0. This specimen's treatment or condition label, per the study, means: therapeutic diphenylcyclopropenone sensitization with weekly scalp DPC. At every patch-test visit, the blood draw took place before the patch test was put on. Eligible patients were aged 18 to 70, diagnosed with alopecia, deemed suitable for DPC therapy, and excluded if pregnant. Total RNA was extracted from unfractionated whole blood that had been collected in Tempus Blood RNA tubes. Overall study outcomes, separate from this receptor: Patch test score correlated positively with the number of PT1 expanded TCRs, reaching significance at thresholds 8, 16 and 32 but not at 4. After repeated subsampling, changes were observed in the strength of the expansion versus patch-test correlation and in the threshold at which the correlation became significant. No change with DPC sensitization was found in the number of TCRs above 1 in 1000 frequency, and no evidence of global repertoire structure alterations was found. Expanded TCRs formed significantly more large CDR3 similarity clusters than pre-sensitization or healthy control sets, consistent with antigen-driven responses. Because all patients had alopecia, a presumed autoimmune disease, the immune response of the patients might differ from that of healthy individuals.

This TCR derives from a man aged 18-30 years with alopecia areata. Some clones in this sample may be carry-over from other donors' samples. The material was whole blood, obtained in connection with sensitization to the hapten diphenylcyclopropenone (DPC). The chain couples TRBV29-1 to TRBJ2-7; a tentative D call is TRBD1 (6 bases match). The DNA reads TGCAGCGGCGGACAGTCCTACGAGCAGTACTTC. Its product reads: CSGGQSYEQYF.